The 17 T cell receptor beta chains reported below all come from one sample, sequenced in a study of cytomegalovirus exposure and HLA in healthy donors (dated by TCRdb to 2017 to 2019). The library was prepared using the immunoSEQ multiplex PCR assay. The multiplex PCR relied on a mix of 60 forward primers for TCR Vbeta segments and 13 reverse primers for TCR Jbeta segments. Drawn from immuneACCESS, this table holds only the in-frame rearrangements with V and J called that TCRdb kept. Clones are partly lost; checked studies trace under half to an unresolved V gene and leave the rest unexplained. Recorded for this sample are some 89,000 clones; 85% of them occurred a single time. 6.5% to 9% of the sample is held by the ten biggest clonotypes. Sample: PBMCs. The receptors derive from a man in his forties in good health and CMV-seropositive.

In this sample, this clone turned up a few times. The chain links TRBV6-5 to TRBJ2-2; tentative D call: TRBD2 (6 bases). Deletions cut 2 bases from V and 4 bases from J, with 14 bases between. This CDR3 region has 16 residues. Looked up from germline, CDR1 is MNHEY and CDR2 is SVGAGI. CDR3 region: CASSYGQLGGTGELFF. The CDR3 DNA reads TGTGCCAGCAGTTACGGTCAGCTCGGGGGCACCGGGGAGCTGTTTTTT.

CDR3 nucleotide sequence: TGTGCCAGCTCACCCCCAGGGGGTCAGCCCCAGCATTTT. The encoded protein is CASSPPGGQPQHF. The V and J genes are TRBV18 and TRBJ1-5; 7 bases agree with TRBD1. Germline V gives CDR1 KGHSH, CDR2 LQKENI. CDR3 length: 13 residues. V was clipped by 3 bases and J by 6 bases; unmatched bases: 2.

This sequence joins TRBV29-1 and TRBJ1-2, with D possibly TRBD1 on 5 matching bases. The CDR3 covers 11 residues. CDR1 and CDR2 (germline): SQVTM, ANQGSEA. Trimming removed 5 bases at V and 7 bases at J, with 11 bases between. The CDR3 reads CSVNGRGGYTF. CDR3 nucleotides: TGCAGCGTTAACGGGAGGGGTGGCTACACCTTC.

The rearrangement uses TRBV6-1 and TRBJ1-5, with TRBD1 identical over 8 bases. V lost 5 bases to trimming and J lost 6 bases; unmatched junction nucleotides: 6. From germline, CDR1 is MNHNS and CDR2 SASEGT. The CDR3 has 14 residues. CDR3 nucleotides: TGTGCCAGCAGTCCAGGGGGCGCGGGTCAGCCCCAGCATTTT. This sequence encodes CASSPGGAGQPQHF.

This clone was detected only once. The chain joins TRBV2 to TRBJ1-1; possibly TRBD1 for D (6 bases). This CDR3 is built from 14 residues. Trimming stripped 6 bases from V and 5 bases from J, with 16 bases between. Germline CDR1 reads SNHLY; CDR2 reads FYNNEI. The CDR3 sequence is CASRPTGQGTEAFF. The CDR3 region has the DNA TGTGCCAGCAGACCCACAGGGCAGGGAACTGAAGCTTTCTTT.

The chain uses TRBV21-1 and TRBJ2-7; TRBD2 is the table's D call and was not checked against the DNA. TRBV21-1 is a pseudogene locus. The CDR3 is 15 residues long. CDR3 in amino acids: CASRHTSGASYEQYF. CDR3 bases: TGTGCCAGCCGCCATACTAGCGGGGCCTCCTACGAGCAGTACTTC.

The chain is built from TRBV6-5 and TRBJ1-4; no firm D call. This CDR3 comprises 16 residues. In germline, CDR1 is MNHEY, CDR2 SVGAGI. The V end was cut by 3 bases, the J end by 10 bases, with 21 bases between. CDR3 DNA: TGTGCCAGCAGTTATTATCCCCCCCCGGGAAGAAGAAAACTGTTTTTT. Translating it yields CASSYYPPPGRRKLFF.

The chain joins TRBV18 to TRBJ2-1, with TRBD2 matching over 10 bases. The CDR3 is 19 residues long. V lost 3 bases, J lost 0 bases, and 11 bases stayed unmatched. CDR1 KGHSH and CDR2 LQKENI come from the germline V gene. The CDR3 loop is CASSPLASGRVSSYNEQFF. In DNA form, the CDR3 reads TGTGCCAGCTCACCGCTGGCTAGCGGGAGAGTCAGCTCCTACAATGAGCAGTTCTTC.

A note on this clone: A read error may produce the germline difference seen at one junction end. This sequence joins TRBV7-9 and TRBJ2-1; TRBD2 matches at 10 bases. Germline V CDR1 and CDR2: SEHNR, FQNEAQ (reference sequence). This CDR3 region has 16 residues. The CDR3 protein is CSSSLGSGGSYNEQFF. CDR3 nucleotides: TGTTCCAGCAGCTTAGGTAGCGGGGGGTCCTACAATGAGCAGTTCTTC.

The J gene is TRBJ2-3, the V gene TRBV5-1; the D is unclear. There are 15 residues in the CDR3. V lost 0 bases, J lost 2 bases, and 10 bases lay in between. Germline V gene sequence: CDR1 SGHRS, CDR2 YFSETQ. CDR3 protein: CASSLGQVHTDTQYF. The CDR3 DNA reads as TGCGCCAGCAGCTTGGGTCAGGTACACACAGATACGCAGTATTTT.

In the case of this clone: At one end the junction does not follow the germline gene, possibly because of a read error. The chain uses TRBV5-5 and TRBJ2-7; possible D gene TRBD2, 5 bases. This CDR3 comprises 13 residues. Germline CDR1 and CDR2: SGHKS and YYEKEE (reference sequence). The chain's CDR3 is CASSLAGLEEVSF. The CDR3 DNA reads TGTGCCAGCAGCTTGGCCGGGCTCGAGGAGGTATCATTC. The complete variable domain, with remaining parts taken from reference TRBV5-5 and TRBJ2-7, reads DAGVTQSPTHLIKTRGQQVTLRCSPISGHKSVSWYQQVLGQGPQFIFQYYEKEERGRGNFPDRFSARQFPNYSSELNVNALLLGDSALYLCASSLAGLEEVSFGPGTRLTVT.

The table lists this clone with a count of one. V usage is TRBV28 and J usage is TRBJ2-1; TRBD2 aligns across 8 bases. The CDR3 runs to 14 residues. CDR1 is MDHEN, CDR2 SYDVKM, per germline. After removal of 4 bases from V and 9 bases from J, the junction contained 8 bases not matched to a gene. The CDR3 coding sequence is TGTGCCAGCAGTTCCCCGGGCGGGAGGAGTGAGCAGTTCTTC. Translation: CASSSPGGRSEQFF.

This rearrangement joins TRBV5-1 to TRBJ1-6; no clear D. V was cut by 0 bases and J by 7 bases, with 11 bases left in between. Germline CDR1 SGHRS, CDR2 YFSETQ. The CDR3 contains 15 residues. In nucleotides, the CDR3 is TGCGCCAGCAGCTTGGGTGACACTGGGAATTCACCCCTCCACTTT. Encoded protein: CASSLGDTGNSPLHF.

The V and J genes are TRBV16 and TRBJ2-1, with 7 bases that match TRBD1. V shed 2 bases and J 4 bases; nucleotides not matched to a gene: 8. CDR3 length equals 16 residues. CDR1 KGHSY and CDR2 FQNENV come from the germline V gene. The CDR3 DNA follows: TGTGCCAGCAGCCAAGAAGGACAGGCCGTATACAATGAGCAGTTCTTC. This sequence encodes CASSQEGQAVYNEQFF.

The chain carries TRBV6-1 and TRBJ2-7; D might be TRBD1 (6 bases). The germline V gene encodes CDR1 MNHNS and CDR2 SASEGT. V lost 5 bases and J 5 bases, leaving 19 bases between the germline ends. This CDR3 spans 15 amino acids. In DNA, the CDR3 is TGTGCCAGCAGTCCTTTGGCCAGGGGTTCCGACGAGCAGTACTTC. Encoded protein: CASSPLARGSDEQYF.

V usage is TRBV10-2 and J usage is TRBJ2-6; 8 bases fit TRBD1. The germline V gene encodes CDR1 WSHSY and CDR2 SAAADI. Trimming at V came to 7 bases and at J to 0 bases, leaving 11 bases not matched to a gene. This CDR3 contains 18 residues. The CDR3, as DNA: TGCGCCAGCACCCCGGGACAGGCCTTTGGCTCTGGGGCCAACGTCCTGACTTTC. It is translated as CASTPGQAFGSGANVLTF.

This clone appeared a few times. This chain uses TRBV19 with TRBJ1-4; 10 positions agree with TRBD1. With V trimmed by 5 bases and J by 5 bases, 5 bases remained unmatched. The CDR3 sequence is 15 residues long. Per germline, CDR1 LNHDA and CDR2 SQIVND (reference sequence). The CDR3 loop reads CASSSGTGANEKLFF. The CDR3 nucleotides read TGTGCCAGTAGTTCCGGGACAGGGGCGAATGAAAAACTGTTTTTT.